This T cell receptor (beta chain) emerged from a study of blood T cells in healthy people across ages. This CDR3 spans 16 amino acids. Germline CDR1 reads MNHNS; CDR2 reads SASEGT. With respect to this clonotype: At one of its ends the junction is not consistent with the germline gene, which may arise from a read error.

Donors were healthy Caucasian individuals from Russia aged roughly 6 to 100. Through a sample-barcoded 5' primer and a J-beta primer mix, a second PCR was run for about 6 to 11 cycles. In TCRdb, the 5' RACE reads were re-called with MiXCR into one record per CDR3 protein. In the table there are roughly 1,100,000 distinct CDR3 sequences, under 30% of which are singletons. These data also formed part of another study, on T cells of mothers and their children. As that study records: A second PCR was performed with the M1S primer. This primer added sample barcodes and 2-4 random nucleotides.

This clonotype was obtained from a girl aged 2-10 years in good health. The rearrangement links TRBV6-1 to TRBJ2-6, with D possibly called TRBD1 or TRBD2 (5 bases each). Input material: blood. CDR3 sequence (DNA): TGCGCCAGCAGTCGGGACGGCAACTCTGGGGCCAACGTCCTGACTTTC. As protein: CASSRDGNSGANVLTF.